The present entry profiles one TCR beta chain with its context. This clone's antigen is unknown. Base qualities are not provided; no much larger clone lies one nucleotide away. These data are taken from a study of cytomegalovirus exposure and HLA in healthy donors (dated by TCRdb to the late 2010s). Regarding the complete study: The 700 or so repertoires of the first cohort and the roughly 120 validation repertoires were produced on the same platform, according to a later analysis. High-throughput TCR immunosequencing, statistical association of individual TCRs with disease status, and machine learning were combined to predict cytomegalovirus infection status. The aim of the study was to test whether cataloging public T cell receptors could identify signatures of past pathogen exposure. In addition to the first cohort of 666 subjects, a separate validation cohort of some 120 different subjects was used.

The receptor library was made with the immunoSEQ multiplex PCR assay. The source study handled its data this way. A statistical classification framework was developed to diagnose cytomegalovirus status using the catalog of TCR beta chain sequences. In TCRdb, the immuneACCESS table is reduced to in-frame sequences with V and J assigned. These tables do not hold every clone; where another copy was compared, an unresolved V gene accounts for under half, and the others remain unexplained. V and J calls and clone size are copied from that table; D and trimming were computed from the DNA. The table for this sample lists 150,000 to 250,000 clones; roughly 88% of them were counted only once. The ten largest clones represent around an eighth of the sample. Here is what the overall study found, with its caveats: A few of the identified cytomegalovirus-associated TCR beta chains were confirmed in vitro to be specific for cytomegalovirus antigens. The study listed approximately 160 TCR beta chains as associated with cytomegalovirus. According to the authors, the approach could potentially be generalized to other disease states and immunological phenotypes. The validation cohort had no HLA typing available for a later analysis, so co-occurrence within that cohort was assessed over all 130 or so repertoires. Of the cluster scores, 90% to 95% were above 0 in a later analysis, which found that TCRs clustered in the first cohort also tended to co-occur in the 120 validation repertoires. Most TCR sequences were observed very rarely across donors, whereas some public TCRs were present in many individuals. The classifier was reported to diagnose cytomegalovirus status with high specificity and sensitivity in both the original cohort and the validation cohort.

From its cysteine to its phenylalanine, the CDR3 spans 14 amino acids. Just CDR3 DNA is preserved here, 42 bases in frame from base 1. The germline V gene supplies CDR1 MNHNS and CDR2 SASEGT. For this chain, trimming is 8 bases at the V end and 5 bases at the J end, and the number of junction bases without a gene match is 8. The donors belonged to the validation cohort of over a hundred subjects, which was separate from the roughly 700-subject first cohort. The V and J genes are TRBV6-1 and TRBJ2-1, with 8 junctional bases fitting TRBD2. The receptor was isolated from a woman younger than 45 in good health and CMV-seropositive. Input material: PBMCs. The nucleotide sequence reads as follows: TGTGCCAGCCTTACTAGCGGCTTCCACAATGAGCAGTTCTTC. Translated, it reads CASLTSGFHNEQFF.